This TCR beta chain was identified during a study of immune evolution from preneoplasia to lung adenocarcinoma. Study at large: HLA loss of heterozygosity: 6% to 7.5% AIS, about 15% MIA, around 35% ADC, none AAH.

Regarding the study as a whole: Normal lung had highest clonality; later lesions appeared denser, more diverse. Highest clonality occurred in KRAS-mutant, not EGFR-mutant or double wild-type, nodules.

Only in-frame clones appear in the TCRdb table, and some are missing; sequencing was by immunoSEQ multiplex PCR. This sample has 10,000 to 12,000 clones, with approximately 85% found just once. H&E slides confirmed each diagnosis, reviewed by two pathologists independently. With 5 bases removed from V and 6 bases from J, the gap between germline ends came to 15 bases. Looked up from germline, CDR1 is MDHEN and CDR2 is SYDVKM. The CDR3 is made up of 14 amino acids. To note about this clone: The antigen is undetermined.

The chain links TRBV28 to TRBJ2-3, with a tentative D call TRBD1 (6 bases). Sequenced material: FFPE minimally invasive lung adenocarcinoma tissue. This sequence originates from a person aged 70 to 79 with lung adenocarcinoma. This CDR3 reads CASSRGTFGDTQYF. The CDR3 region has the DNA TGTGCCAGCAGTAGAGGGACATTTGGTGATACGCAGTATTTT.